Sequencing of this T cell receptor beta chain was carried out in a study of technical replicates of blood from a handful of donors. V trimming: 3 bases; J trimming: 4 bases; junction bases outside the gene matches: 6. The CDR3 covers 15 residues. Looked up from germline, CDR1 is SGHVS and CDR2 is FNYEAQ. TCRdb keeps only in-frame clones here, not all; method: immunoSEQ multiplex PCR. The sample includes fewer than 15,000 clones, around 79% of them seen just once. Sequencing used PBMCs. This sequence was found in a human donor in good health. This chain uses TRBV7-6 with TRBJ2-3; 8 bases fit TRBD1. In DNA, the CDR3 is TGTGCCAGCAGCTTTCAGGGGGCTCGGCCAGATACGCAGTATTTT. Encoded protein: CASSFQGARPDTQYF.